The 31 T cell receptor beta chains in this list originate from one sample, sequenced in a study of blood T cells in healthy people across ages. A second PCR, run for roughly 7 to 11 cycles, used a sample-barcoded 5' primer plus a J-beta primer mix. TCRdb used MiXCR to reprocess the 5' RACE reads, holding one entry per CDR3 protein. Of 850,000 to 1,000,000 distinct CDR3 sequences in the sample, about 53% were seen once. Source material: blood. The receptors were sampled from a woman aged 55-69 years in good health.

The rearrangement joins TRBV3-1 to TRBJ2-2; D may be TRBD1 or TRBD2 (6 bases each). This CDR3 has 16 amino acids. From germline, CDR1 is LGHDT and CDR2 YNNKEL (reference sequence). V dropped 0 bases and J dropped 0 bases, with 8 bases sitting between them. The CDR3 loop reads CASSQDGGTNTGELFF. The DNA for the CDR3 is TGTGCCAGCAGCCAAGACGGGGGCACGAACACCGGGGAGCTGTTTTTT.

About this clonotype itself: Its ends do not fully match the called genes, so a read error is possible. The chain uses TRBV12-3 or TRBV12-4 and TRBJ2-5; 7 bases are shared with TRBD2. Matching the DNA end better, TRBJ2-7 makes the J call doubtful. CDR3 size: 15 residues. CDR3 residues: CANSFSGGVWTEQYF. CDR3 sequence (DNA): TGTGCCAACAGTTTTTCGGGAGGAGTATGGACCGAGCAGTACTTC.

This sequence joins TRBV20-1 and TRBJ2-1; 13 bases agree with TRBD2. The CDR3 is made up of 17 amino acids. With 7 bases clipped from V and 0 bases from J, the junction kept 9 bases outside the gene matches. Germline-derived CDR1 and CDR2 are DFQATT and SNEGSKA (reference sequence). The CDR3: CSGGTSGKWGSYNEQFF. CDR3 DNA sequence: TGCAGTGGTGGGACTAGCGGGAAATGGGGCTCCTACAATGAGCAGTTCTTC.

This clonotype is a singleton in its sample. This chain links TRBV3-1 with TRBJ2-7, with D perhaps matching TRBD1 (5 bases). The V end was cut by 1 base, the J end by 6 bases, with 13 bases between. Germline V lookup: CDR1 LGHDT, CDR2 YNNKEL (reference sequence). The CDR3 extends over 14 amino acids. In nucleotides, the CDR3 is TGTGCCAGCAGCCAAGCAAAGGGGTTGGGCGAGCAGTACTTC. It codes for CASSQAKGLGEQYF.

This chain connects TRBV27 to TRBJ2-7; 12 nucleotides line up with TRBD1. The J call may be faulty, since TRBJ2-5 better matches the DNA end. The CDR3 covers 14 residues. Germline values: CDR1 MNHEY, CDR2 SMNVEV (reference sequence). The DNA of the CDR3 is TGTGCCAGCCGGGACAGGGGGCGTCTGGAGACCCAGTACTTC. This encodes CASRDRGRLETQYF.

A word on this clonotype: A junction boundary mismatches the germline segment, possibly from a read error. This chain joins TRBV20-1 and TRBJ2-1, with 12 positions matching TRBD2. Germline values: CDR1 DFQATT, CDR2 SNEGSKA (reference sequence). The CDR3 is made up of 17 amino acids. The CDR3 nucleotides are TGCAGTGCTGGTGCGCCGACTAGCGGGAGATTTGACAATGCGCAGTTCTTC. It translates to CSAGAPTSGRFDNAQFF.

The CDR3 sequence: CASSLVPSGISYNEQFF. For the CDR3, the DNA is TGTGCCAGCAGCTTAGTCCCTAGCGGGATCTCCTACAATGAGCAGTTCTTC. The chain carries TRBV11-2 and TRBJ2-1; TRBD2 matches at 9 bases. J lost 0 bases, V lost 1 base, and 4 bases had no gene match. The CDR3 length is 17 residues. Germline V gene sequence: CDR1 SGHAT, CDR2 FQNNGV. Together with reference TRBV11-2 and TRBJ2-1, the CDR3 gives the full variable domain: EAGVAQSPRYKIIEKRQSVAFWCNPISGHATLYWYQQILGQGPKLLIQFQNNGVVDDSQLPKDRFSAERLKGVDSTLKIQPAKLEDSAVYLCASSLVPSGISYNEQFFGPGTRLTVL.

This clonotype has more than one count but fewer than ten. The genes are TRBV10-3 and TRBJ2-7; the match to TRBD2 covers 10 bases. The ends lost 2 bases at V and 3 bases at J; junction bases unmatched: 4. Germline V gene lookup returns CDR1 ENHRY and CDR2 SYGVKD. The CDR3 runs to 15 residues. The CDR3 DNA follows: TGTGCCATCAGTGAGGGACTAGCGGAAATCTACGAGCAGTACTTC. It specifies CAISEGLAEIYEQYF.

The gene calls are TRBV20-1 and TRBJ2-7; maybe TRBD2 (5 bases). Near its end, the DNA agrees better with TRBJ2-5, so the J call may be wrong. There are 13 residues in the CDR3. Germline V lookup: CDR1 DFQATT, CDR2 SNEGSKA (reference sequence). CDR3 amino acids: CSARPAVQETQYF. CDR3 bases: TGCAGTGCTAGACCAGCGGTCCAAGAGACCCAGTACTTC.

Only a few counts were recorded for this clonotype. The chain employs TRBV7-9 and TRBJ1-2, with unresolved D. There are 13 residues in the CDR3. V shed 2 bases and J shed 9 bases, with 13 bases lying between them. Germline assignment: CDR1 SEHNR and CDR2 FQNEAQ (reference sequence). Here the CDR3 reads CASSLNSLGSYTF. In nucleotides, the CDR3 is TGTGCCAGCAGCTTAAACAGTTTGGGCAGCTACACCTTC.

The count of this clonotype is one. The V gene is TRBV30, the J gene TRBJ2-1, with a weak D call TRBD2 (5 bases). The end of the DNA fits TRBJ2-7 better, so the J call may be wrong. The CDR3 has 16 amino acids. Germline CDR1 is GTSNPN and CDR2 is SVGIG (reference sequence). The CDR3 region is CAWSAGGSTSYNEQYF. CDR3 nucleotides: TGTGCCTGGAGTGCCGGAGGCTCCACGTCCTACAATGAGCAGTACTTC.

This chain connects TRBV4-2 to TRBJ2-3, with 11 bases matching TRBD2. V lost 4 bases and J lost 10; bases outside the gene matches: 16. Germline V lookup: CDR1 LGHNA, CDR2 YNFKEQ. The CDR3 has 17 amino acids. This CDR3 reads CASSPSGTSGIGDSQYF. In DNA, the CDR3 is TGTGCCAGCAGCCCATCCGGGACTAGCGGCATTGGGGATTCGCAGTATTTT.

The genes are TRBV7-2 and TRBJ2-1; 12 nucleotides match TRBD2. The V segment lost 5 bases and the J segment 4 bases; nucleotides outside the gene matches: 12. The CDR3 extends over 18 amino acids. Germline V gene sequence: CDR1 SGHTA, CDR2 FQGNSA. The chain's CDR3 is CASSVTGLGLAGYNEQFF. Written as DNA, the CDR3 is TGTGCCAGCAGCGTAACCGGCCTGGGACTAGCGGGTTACAATGAGCAGTTCTTC.

The CDR3 loop reads CASSQRPQQGYEQYF. CDR3 bases: TGTGCCAGCAGTCAAAGACCCCAACAAGGCTACGAGCAGTACTTC. The J gene is TRBJ2-4, the V gene TRBV12-3 or TRBV12-4; the D is unclear. The J call may not be correct, given that the DNA end is closer to TRBJ2-7. The CDR3 length is 15 residues.

In its sample, this clonotype was seen a few times. This chain connects TRBV20-1 to TRBJ2-1; D is perhaps TRBD2 (7 bases). Trimming left V 4 bases short and J 8 bases short, with 18 bases between. In germline, CDR1 is DFQATT, CDR2 SNEGSKA (reference sequence). This CDR3 has 14 residues. The CDR3 region has the DNA TGCAGTGCTAACTCCGTCTCGGGGGGCGATGAGCAGTTCTTC. Residues: CSANSVSGGDEQFF.

J is TRBJ1-2 and V is TRBV28, with 8 bases lining up with TRBD1. CDR3 length: 14 amino acids. Trimming at V came to 6 bases and at J to 4 bases, leaving 7 bases not matched to a gene. In germline, CDR1 is MDHEN, CDR2 SYDVKM. In DNA form, the CDR3 reads TGTGCCAGCAGCCTCCGGGACAGGCGCTATGGCTACACCTTC. Its translation is CASSLRDRRYGYTF.

This clonotype has ten or more counts. The rearrangement links TRBV2 to TRBJ1-1; D is unclear. V was shortened by 3 bases and J by 4 bases, with 9 bases between the two germline ends. The germline gives CDR1 SNHLY, CDR2 FYNNEI. CDR3 length: 13 amino acids. The CDR3, as DNA: TGTGCCAGCAGTGACGGGGAGCGCACTGAAGCTTTCTTT. It codes for CASSDGERTEAFF. The full variable domain, in which reference TRBV2 and TRBJ1-1 provide the parts outside the CDR3, is EPEVTQTPSHQVTQMGQEVILRCVPISNHLYFYWYRQILGQKVEFLVSFYNNEISEKSEIFDDQFSVERPDGSNFTLKIRSTKLEDSAMYFCASSDGERTEAFFGQGTRLTVV.

The chain combines TRBV20-1 with TRBJ2-1, with D possibly TRBD2 on 6 matching bases. The V end lost 2 bases, the J end lost 0 bases, and 8 bases lay between the germline ends. CDR1 is DFQATT, CDR2 SNEGSKA, per germline (reference sequence). The CDR3 runs to 14 residues. In nucleotides, the CDR3 is TGCAGTGCTAGATCTAGCGCCTCCTACAATGAGCAGTTCTTC. It translates to CSARSSASYNEQFF.

J is TRBJ2-4 and V is TRBV29-1, with 7 bases aligning to TRBD2. Trimming at V came to 4 bases and at J to 13 bases, leaving 16 bases not matched to a gene. The CDR3 covers 14 residues. Germline V gene sequence: CDR1 SQVTM, CDR2 ANQGSEA. This CDR3 reads CSVVPQGSRGEQYF. In DNA form, the CDR3 reads TGCAGCGTTGTTCCCCAGGGCTCCCGGGGGGAGCAGTACTTC.

The chain couples TRBV25-1 to TRBJ2-1, with 12 bases matching TRBD2. Germline CDR1 is MGHDK and CDR2 is SYGVNS. The CDR3 sequence is 14 residues long. Trimming took 8 bases from V and 7 from J; bases not matched to a gene: 6. CDR3: CASETGTSGNEQFF. The DNA of the CDR3 is TGTGCCAGCGAGACCGGGACTAGCGGGAATGAGCAGTTCTTC.

The genes are TRBV2 and TRBJ1-1; D not certain. CDR3 length equals 13 residues. The ends were cut back, 4 bases at V and 1 base at J, with 7 bases in the middle. Looked up from germline, CDR1 is SNHLY and CDR2 is FYNNEI. CDR3 nucleotide sequence: TGTGCCAGCAGTGTTATGAAGAACACTGAAGCTTTCTTT. It specifies CASSVMKNTEAFF.

The chain couples TRBV4-2 to TRBJ2-3; TRBD1 matches 7 bases. The CDR3 has 14 residues. The V gene's germline CDR1 is LGHNA and CDR2 YNFKEQ. J was trimmed by 5 bases and V by 2 bases; bases with no gene match: 4. CDR3 residues: CASSQLQGIDTQYF. Here the CDR3 DNA reads TGTGCCAGCAGCCAACTACAGGGGATAGATACGCAGTATTTT.

The sample holds one count of this clonotype. The chain recombines TRBV20-1 with TRBJ2-5, with 11 nucleotides matching TRBD2. Trimming took 4 bases from V and 1 from J; bases not matched to a gene: 5. This CDR3 is built from 15 residues. Germline CDR1 reads DFQATT; CDR2 reads SNEGSKA (reference sequence). The CDR3 is CSATGTSGLQETQYF. For the CDR3, the DNA is TGCAGTGCTACTGGGACTAGCGGACTCCAAGAGACCCAGTACTTC.

This clonotype was seen a handful of times. The rearrangement joins TRBV29-1 to TRBJ2-2; D is unclear. With 1 base removed from V and 4 bases from J, the gap between germline ends came to 7 bases. In germline, CDR1 is SQVTM, CDR2 ANQGSEA. The CDR3 totals 13 residues. Here the CDR3 reads CSVEGLGTGELFF. The CDR3 DNA reads as TGCAGCGTTGAAGGTCTCGGCACCGGGGAGCTGTTTTTT.

The V call is TRBV20-1, the J call TRBJ1-5; D gene uncertain. V was pared by 0 bases and J by 6 bases, with 9 bases between. There are 13 residues in the CDR3. Germline CDR1 and CDR2: DFQATT and SNEGSKA (reference sequence). CDR3 in DNA: TGCAGTGCTAGAGATCTCGGGGTTCAGCCCCAGCATTTT. Its protein is CSARDLGVQPQHF.

The chain is built from TRBV7-9 and TRBJ2-1; D uncertain. Between the trimmed V and J ends, which lost 1 base and 6 bases, there was a span of 7 bases. Germline V gives CDR1 SEHNR, CDR2 FQNEAQ (reference sequence). This CDR3 comprises 13 residues. The CDR3 bases are TGTGCCAGCAGCTTAGTTCTTCGCAATGAGCAGTTCTTC. Amino acid sequence: CASSLVLRNEQFF.

This rearrangement joins TRBV11-2 to TRBJ1-4; D remains ambiguous. The V end lost 5 bases, the J end lost 7 bases, and 17 bases lay between the germline ends. CDR3 length: 15 amino acids. CDR1 and CDR2 (germline): SGHAT, FQNNGV. The chain's CDR3 is CASSLRRTQLEKLFF. DNA for the CDR3: TGTGCCAGCAGCCTCCGGAGGACCCAGCTTGAAAAACTGTTTTTT.

This chain connects TRBV3-1 to TRBJ1-2, with TRBD1 as a possible D gene (6 bases). This CDR3 spans 12 amino acids. The germline V gene encodes CDR1 LGHDT and CDR2 YNNKEL (reference sequence). Trimming removed 2 bases from V and 8 bases from J, with 9 bases in between. For the CDR3, the DNA is TGTGCCAGCAGCCAATGGGGGCAAGGCTACACCTTC. Translating gives CASSQWGQGYTF.

This clonotype appeared a few times. The rearrangement links TRBV5-1 to TRBJ1-1, with TRBD1 identical over 8 bases. Germline CDR1 and CDR2: SGHRS and YFSETQ. This CDR3 has 16 amino acids. J was trimmed by 8 bases and V by 2 bases; bases with no gene match: 14. The CDR3 region has the DNA TGCGCCAGCAGCTTTACAACTGGACAGGGCGCGTCGGAAGCTTTCTTT. Amino acid sequence: CASSFTTGQGASEAFF.

The sample holds a few counts of this clonotype. The chain recombines TRBV15 with TRBJ2-4, with D possibly TRBD1 on 6 matching bases. The DNA end favors TRBJ2-5, so the J call may be wrong. Germline V CDR1 and CDR2: LNHNV, YYDKDF (reference sequence). The CDR3 sequence is 13 residues long. CDR3 loop: CATSRTGLETQYF. Written as DNA, the CDR3 is TGTGCCACCAGCAGAACAGGGTTAGAGACCCAGTACTTC.

The chain recombines TRBV20-1 with TRBJ2-1; 8 bases line up with TRBD2. The V gene's germline CDR1 is DFQATT and CDR2 SNEGSKA (reference sequence). There are 17 residues in the CDR3. Unmatched junction bases numbered 13, after V lost 6 bases and J lost 0 bases. The CDR3 region is CSALVKLAGRSYNEQFF. In DNA, the CDR3 is TGCAGTGCCCTAGTGAAGCTAGCGGGCCGCTCCTACAATGAGCAGTTCTTC.